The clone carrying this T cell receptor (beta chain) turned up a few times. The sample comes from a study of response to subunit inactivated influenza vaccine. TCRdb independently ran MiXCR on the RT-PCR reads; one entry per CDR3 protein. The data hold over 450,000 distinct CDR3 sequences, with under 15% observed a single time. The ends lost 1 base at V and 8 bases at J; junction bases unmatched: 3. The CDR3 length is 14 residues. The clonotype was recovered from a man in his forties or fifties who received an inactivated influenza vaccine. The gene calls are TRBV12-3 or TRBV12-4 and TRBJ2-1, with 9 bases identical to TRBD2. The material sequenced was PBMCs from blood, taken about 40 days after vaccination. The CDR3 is CASSLGGGADEQFF. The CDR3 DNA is TGTGCCAGCAGTTTAGGCGGGGGGGCCGATGAGCAGTTCTTC.